A selection of T cell receptor beta chains follows, all from one sample in a study of T-cell reconstitution after alpha-beta-depleted transplantation in children. MiXCR, run by TCRdb on the PCR reads, gives a single entry per CDR3 protein. The table shows some 290,000 distinct CDR3 sequences, with about a quarter occurring only once. The specimen was PBMCs, mostly from graft donor cells, collected 180 days after TCRalphabeta/CD19-depleted stem cell transplant. The receptors were gathered from a male patient younger than 18 who had a stem cell transplant for acute lymphoblastic leukemia, so the T cells may come from the graft donor. CDR3s include the opening cysteine and the closing phenylalanine or tryptophan. The D gene is left open where the match is weak. Some rows have no size entry. The others give once, few or many, or a class for an expanded clone.

cdr3_aa cdr3_nt clone_size j_call cdr3_length d_call v_call
CASRQGQLYNEQFF TGTGCCAGCAGACAGGGACAGCTCTACAATGAGCAGTTCTTC NA TRBJ2-1 14 TRBD1 TRBV27
CASSLARDGHNVYEQYF TGTGCCAGCAGCTTAGCCCGGGACGGACATAACGTTTACGAGCAGTACTTC NA TRBJ2-7 17 NA TRBV7-2
CAISGGPTSGRYNGQPYNEQFF TGTGCCATCAGTGGAGGCCCGACTAGCGGGAGATATAATGGCCAGCCCTACAATGAGCAGTTCTTC NA TRBJ2-1 22 TRBD2 TRBV10-3
CSAIAGGPYEQYF TGCAGTGCAATAGCGGGAGGCCCCTACGAGCAGTACTTC NA TRBJ2-7 13 TRBD2 TRBV20-1
CSVEVFDRTGQETQYF TGCAGCGTTGAAGTATTCGATAGGACAGGGCAAGAGACCCAGTACTTC NA TRBJ2-5 16 TRBD1 TRBV29-1
CASSLRRGQRNGYTF TGTGCCAGCAGCTTGAGAAGGGGACAGAGAAATGGCTACACCTTC NA TRBJ1-2 15 TRBD1 TRBV7-8
CASSLLAGGHTDTQYF TGTGCCAGCAGCCTACTAGCGGGAGGGCACACAGATACGCAGTATTTT NA TRBJ2-3 16 TRBD2 TRBV5-4
CSVEQGDRGNTIYF TGCAGCGTTGAACAGGGGGATCGTGGAAACACCATATATTTT few TRBJ1-3 14 TRBD1 TRBV29-1
CASSLAPVGDYNEKLFF TGCGCCAGCAGCTTGGCCCCGGTAGGCGATTACAATGAAAAACTGTTTTTT NA TRBJ1-4 17 NA TRBV5-1
CASSQDGTSGITDTQYF TGTGCCAGCAGCCAAGATGGGACTAGCGGCATCACAGATACGCAGTATTTT NA TRBJ2-3 17 TRBD2 TRBV14
CASSLVVLQETQYF TGCGCCAGCAGCTTGGTGGTCCTCCAAGAGACCCAGTACTTC few TRBJ2-5 14 NA TRBV5-1
CATSRVFRVRRNTEAFF TGTGCCACCAGCAGAGTCTTCAGGGTCCGGAGGAACACTGAAGCTTTCTTT NA TRBJ1-1 17 NA TRBV15
CASQPTGLNYEQYF TGTGCTAGTCAACCGACAGGGTTGAACTACGAGCAGTACTTC NA TRBJ2-7 14 TRBD1 TRBV12-5
CASSLGGAYSNQPQHF TGTGCCAGCAGCTTAGGGGGGGCCTATAGCAATCAGCCCCAGCATTTT NA TRBJ1-5 16 NA TRBV11-2
CASSIQHPYEQYF TGTGCCAGTAGTATTCAGCATCCGTACGAGCAGTACTTC few TRBJ2-7 13 NA TRBV19
CSAFRLAGGPYEQFF TGCAGTGCTTTCCGACTAGCGGGAGGGCCCTATGAGCAGTTCTTC NA TRBJ2-1 15 TRBD2 TRBV20-1
CASQPFTHFSYNEQFF TGCGCCAGTCAGCCCTTCACCCATTTCTCCTACAATGAGCAGTTCTTC NA TRBJ2-1 16 NA TRBV4-1
CSAQDRDQPQHF TGCAGTGCTCAGGACAGGGATCAGCCCCAGCATTTT once TRBJ1-5 12 TRBD1 TRBV20-1